One sample yielded the 32 T cell receptor beta chains listed below, sequenced in a study of regulatory T cells in long-lasting Graves disease. Regarding time point: newly diagnosed GD, antithyroid drugs for less than 3 months. Extracted PBMC RNA gave rise to the TCR library. Relying on iRepertoire HTBI primers and Arm-PCR of CDR3 regions, the team built TCR beta libraries. TCRdb passed the multiplex PCR reads through MiXCR, listing each CDR3 protein once. The profile covers 400,000 to 550,000 distinct CDR3 sequences, with about 15% appearing a single time and over 15% taken by the ten largest. This sample was shared with a second study, whose subject was T cells in Graves' hyperthyroidism and ophthalmopathy.

The sequenced sample was peripheral blood mononuclear cells (PBMCs), obtained at new diagnosis, from a patient treated with antithyroid drugs. These receptors came from a woman aged 25 to 39 with Graves disease.

The rearrangement joins TRBV5-1 to TRBJ2-3; 8 nucleotides match TRBD2. V shed 4 bases, J shed 5 bases, and the junction held 9 bases outside the gene matches. This CDR3 region has 15 residues. The germline CDR1 and CDR2 sequences are SGHRS and YFSETQ. The CDR3 reads CASSPLAARGDTQYF. In DNA form, the CDR3 reads TGCGCCAGCAGCCCACTAGCGGCGAGGGGAGATACGCAGTATTTT.

Many counts were recorded for this clonotype. V is TRBV5-1 and J is TRBJ2-7, with 9 nucleotides matching TRBD2. The ends lost 4 bases at V and 6 bases at J; junction bases unmatched: 5. CDR1 SGHRS and CDR2 YFSETQ come from the germline V gene. This CDR3 is built from 13 residues. The CDR3 nucleotides read TGCGCCAGCAGCCGCGGAGCGGGAGGCGAGCAGTACTTC. Protein: CASSRGAGGEQYF.

The rearrangement uses TRBV7-9 and TRBJ1-3; no firm D call. The V gene's germline CDR1 is SEHNR and CDR2 FQNEAQ (reference sequence). The CDR3 spans 15 residues. The germline V and J ends were trimmed by 2 bases and 2 bases, with 10 bases remaining between them. The CDR3 region has the DNA TGTGCCAGCAGCTTAACGTTCCCCCCTGGAAACACCATATATTTT. Protein product: CASSLTFPPGNTIYF. The variable domain in full, with the rest retrieved from reference TRBV7-9 and TRBJ1-3, is DTGVSQNPRHKITKRGQNVTFRCDPISEHNRLYWYRQTLGQGPEFLTYFQNEAQLEKSRLLSDRFSAERPKGSFSTLEIQRTEQGDSAMYLCASSLTFPPGNTIYFGEGSWLTVV.

This clonotype has only a few counts. One junction end disagrees with the germline gene, perhaps due to a read error. The chain has TRBV25-1 and TRBJ2-7; possible D gene TRBD1, 5 bases. CDR1 is MGHDK and CDR2 is SYGVNS in the germline V gene. This CDR3 comprises 15 residues. The CDR3 bases are TGTGCCAGCAGTGACCAGGACAAGAGCTCCTACGAGCAGTGCTTC. It is translated as CASSDQDKSSYEQCF.

The chain combines TRBV2 with TRBJ1-3; D is possibly TRBD1 (6 bases). This CDR3 has 15 residues. Germline lookup yields CDR1 SNHLY and CDR2 FYNNEI. Trimming cost V 7 bases and J 0 bases, with 13 bases left between them. CDR3 nucleotides: TGTGCCAGCACTTCGACAGGCAGCTCTGGAAACACCATATATTTT. This codes for CASTSTGSSGNTIYF. The variable domain in full, completed from reference TRBV2 and TRBJ1-3, reads EPEVTQTPSHQVTQMGQEVILRCVPISNHLYFYWYRQILGQKVEFLVSFYNNEISEKSEIFDDQFSVERPDGSNFTLKIRSTKLEDSAMYFCASTSTGSSGNTIYFGEGSWLTVV.

This clonotype was counted at least ten times. The J gene is TRBJ2-7, the V gene TRBV20-1, with D maybe TRBD2 (6 bases). Germline V lookup: CDR1 DFQATT, CDR2 SNEGSKA (reference sequence). This CDR3 has 13 residues. The ends were cut back, 6 bases at V and 2 bases at J, with 14 bases in the middle. CDR3 residues: CSAIFGSTYEQYF. The CDR3 DNA reads TGCAGTGCCATCTTCGGGAGCACCTACGAGCAGTACTTC.

Comment on this clonotype: One base away lies a much larger clone, so this may be a sequencing read error. The CDR3 reads CSARECLGVRTDTQYF. CDR3 DNA: TGCAGTGCTAGAGAATGCTTGGGAGTTCGCACAGATACGCAGTATTTT. The V and J genes are TRBV20-1 and TRBJ2-3, with D perhaps TRBD2 (5 bases). Germline V gives CDR1 DFQATT, CDR2 SNEGSKA (reference sequence). Between the trimmed V and J ends, which lost 0 bases and 1 base, there was a span of 14 bases. The CDR3 contains 16 residues.

The gene calls are TRBV7-2 and TRBJ2-1; 16 positions match TRBD2. The CDR3 extends over 17 amino acids. The V gene end was trimmed by 4 bases and the J gene end by 3 bases; junction bases not matched to a gene: 3. Germline CDR1 SGHTA, CDR2 FQGNSA. DNA for the CDR3: TGTGCCAGCAGCTCGGGACTAGCGGGAGGGGGCTACAATGAGCAGTTCTTC. Translation: CASSSGLAGGGYNEQFF.

The V and J genes are TRBV24-1 and TRBJ1-1; D uncertain. Germline values: CDR1 KGHDR, CDR2 SFDVKD. This CDR3 comprises 13 residues. V lost 9 bases and J 3 bases, leaving 13 bases between the germline ends. CDR3 bases: TGTGCCACCTCGTCAGCGACACACACTGAAGCTTTCTTT. Protein sequence: CATSSATHTEAFF.

This chain links TRBV30 with TRBJ1-2, with a tentative D call TRBD1 (6 bases). Germline V CDR1 and CDR2: GTSNPN, SVGIG (reference sequence). The CDR3 is 15 residues long. V was pared by 1 base and J by 8 bases, with 20 bases between. Here the CDR3 DNA reads TGTGCCTGGAGTGGCACGGATGGGGGCGAAGGCGGCTACACCTTC. Its translation: CAWSGTDGGEGGYTF.

This chain uses TRBV6-1 with TRBJ1-3, with D unresolved. Trimming took off 6 bases at V and 0 bases at J, with 12 bases between the two ends. CDR3 length: 15 amino acids. Germline CDR1 reads MNHNS; CDR2 reads SASEGT. In nucleotides, the CDR3 is TGTGCCAGCAGCAGACTGACTTCCTCTGGAAACACCATATATTTT. It yields the protein CASSRLTSSGNTIYF.

This clonotype was seen at least ten times. This chain links TRBV15 with TRBJ1-1; the D gene is possibly TRBD1 (6 bases). The CDR3 totals 14 residues. Trimming removed 6 bases at V and 1 base at J, with 12 bases between. From germline, CDR1 is LNHNV and CDR2 YYDKDF (reference sequence). In nucleotides, the CDR3 is TGTGCCACCAGAGACCCAGGGGAGAACACTGAAGCTTTCTTT. Residues: CATRDPGENTEAFF.

With respect to this clonotype: It may be a read error: a sequence one base away is much more abundant. This likely comes from a read error, as the CDR3 has no conserved phenylalanine or tryptophan at its end. The chain couples TRBV4-2 to TRBJ2-1; possibly TRBD1 for D (5 bases). The length of the CDR3 is 12 residues. Germline-derived CDR1 and CDR2 are LGHNA and YNFKEQ. Trimming left V 0 bases short and J 13 bases short, with 10 bases between. This chain's CDR3 is CASSQDGASQFS. The DNA for the CDR3 is TGTGCCAGCAGCCAAGATGGGGCCTCTCAGTTCTCC.

This clonotype has a handful of counts. V usage is TRBV5-1 and J usage is TRBJ2-2, with D possibly being TRBD1 or TRBD2 (5 bases each). V was cut by 6 bases and J by 5 bases, with 17 bases left in between. The CDR3 has 15 amino acids. The germline V gene encodes CDR1 SGHRS and CDR2 YFSETQ. The CDR3 loop is CASTFRDPGTGELFF. DNA for the CDR3: TGCGCCAGCACCTTCCGGGACCCGGGGACCGGGGAGCTGTTTTTT.

The sample holds many counts of this clonotype. The rearrangement joins TRBV12-3 or TRBV12-4 to TRBJ2-7, with 8 nucleotides matching TRBD1. The V segment lost 7 bases and the J segment 3 bases; nucleotides outside the gene matches: 2. The CDR3 length is 12 residues. CDR3 amino acids: CASNGQGYEQYF. In DNA, the CDR3 is TGTGCCAGCAACGGACAGGGCTACGAGCAGTACTTC.

The genes are TRBV5-5 and TRBJ2-7, with 11 bases fitting TRBD1. Trimming at V came to 3 bases and at J to 2 bases, leaving 4 bases not matched to a gene. The CDR3 contains 15 residues. Germline V lookup: CDR1 SGHKS, CDR2 YYEKEE (reference sequence). The CDR3 bases are TGTGCCAGCAGCTCAGGGGGACAGGGGGCCTACGAGCAGTACTTC. This codes for CASSSGGQGAYEQYF.

The chain is built from TRBV2 and TRBJ1-6; TRBD1 might be the D (6 bases). V was shortened by 4 bases and J by 4 bases, with 11 bases between the two germline ends. Germline V CDR1 and CDR2: SNHLY, FYNNEI. CDR3 length: 15 amino acids. CDR3 sequence: CASSGRGTYNSPLHF. The CDR3 region has the DNA TGTGCCAGCAGTGGACGCGGGACATATAATTCACCCCTCCACTTT.

This clonotype was counted many times. The chain links TRBV3-1 to TRBJ1-5; D is unclear. V was shortened by 5 bases and J by 1 base, with 12 bases between the two germline ends. The CDR3 length is 15 residues. Germline loops: CDR1 LGHDT, CDR2 YNNKEL (reference sequence). CDR3 sequence: CASSFATDSNQPQHF. In DNA, the CDR3 is TGTGCCAGCAGCTTCGCCACGGACAGCAATCAGCCCCAGCATTTT.

This clonotype has ten or more counts. The V and J genes are TRBV6-1 and TRBJ2-1; TRBD2 aligns across 8 bases. Germline V gene lookup returns CDR1 MNHNS and CDR2 SASEGT. J was trimmed by 4 bases and V by 6 bases; bases with no gene match: 5. There are 14 residues in the CDR3. The CDR3 bases are TGTGCCAGCAGCAGCGGGAGAAATTACAATGAGCAGTTCTTC. It specifies CASSSGRNYNEQFF.

This clonotype was detected many times. This rearrangement joins TRBV20-1 to TRBJ2-1; D is unresolved. From germline, CDR1 is DFQATT and CDR2 SNEGSKA (reference sequence). Trimming took off 3 bases at V and 9 bases at J, with 3 bases between the two ends. The CDR3 has 9 amino acids. Written as DNA, the CDR3 is TGCAGTGCTAGGGCTGAGCAGTTCTTC. As protein: CSARAEQFF.

Ten or more counts support this clonotype. The CDR3 spells CAWSWGPRNEQFF. CDR3 nucleotide sequence: TGTGCCTGGAGCTGGGGCCCGAGGAATGAGCAGTTCTTC. The chain joins TRBV30 to TRBJ2-5; D is perhaps TRBD1 (5 bases). The J call is in doubt because the DNA end fits TRBJ2-1 better. Germline CDR1 is GTSNPN and CDR2 is SVGIG (reference sequence). There are 13 residues in the CDR3.

There are a few counts of this clonotype. The V and J genes are TRBV7-9 and TRBJ2-1; 7 bases fit TRBD2. Looked up from germline, CDR1 is SEHNR and CDR2 is FQNEAQ (reference sequence). The CDR3 extends over 15 amino acids. The J segment lost 8 bases and the V segment lost 3 bases, leaving 10 bases of the junction unmatched. CDR3 DNA sequence: TGTGCCAGCAGCTTCGGCGGGAGAGGGTCGGATGAGCAGTTCTTC. Translation gives CASSFGGRGSDEQFF.

At least ten counts were recorded for this clonotype. The chain joins TRBV7-9 to TRBJ1-2; 10 bases match TRBD1. The CDR3 has 17 amino acids. The germline CDR1 and CDR2 sequences are SEHNR and FQNEAQ (reference sequence). V lost 5 bases and J lost 4; bases outside the gene matches: 13. CDR3 bases: TGTGCCAGCAGCGAAGACAGGGGGCGCGGTATTAGCTATGGCTACACCTTC. Translation: CASSEDRGRGISYGYTF.

There are many counts of this clonotype. This sequence joins TRBV5-1 and TRBJ2-1; the match to TRBD1 covers 9 bases. The germline CDR1 and CDR2 sequences are SGHRS and YFSETQ. V was pared by 4 bases and J by 6 bases, with 11 bases of the junction left unmatched. CDR3 length equals 16 residues. The CDR3 DNA sequence: TGCGCCAGCAGCCCGCTGGGACAGGGAAATCGCAATGAGCAGTTCTTC. It is translated as CASSPLGQGNRNEQFF. The full variable domain, completed using reference TRBV5-1 and TRBJ2-1, is KAGVTQTPRYLIKTRGQQVTLSCSPISGHRSVSWYQQTPGQGLQFLFEYFSETQRNKGNFPGRFSGRQFSNSRSEMNVSTLELGDSALYLCASSPLGQGNRNEQFFGPGTRLTVL.

Many counts were recorded for this clonotype. The chain carries TRBV7-9 and TRBJ2-4; 7 nucleotides line up with TRBD2. The V and J ends lost 2 bases and 4 bases, in that order; junction bases with no gene match: 8. The CDR3 runs 16 residues. CDR1 and CDR2 from the germline V gene are SEHNR and FQNEAQ (reference sequence). The CDR3 DNA is TGTGCCAGCAGCTTACGCGGCGGGAGTTTGAAAAACATTCAGTACTTC. As protein: CASSLRGGSLKNIQYF.

The chain joins TRBV7-3 to TRBJ2-1; 10 positions agree with TRBD2. Germline CDR1 and CDR2: SGHTA and FQGTGA. The V gene end was trimmed by 2 bases and the J gene end by 7 bases; junction bases not matched to a gene: 5. This CDR3 has 15 residues. The CDR3 nucleotides are TGTGCCAGCAGCTTACAACTAGCGGGAAAGAATGAGCAGTTCTTC. Its protein product is CASSLQLAGKNEQFF.

This clonotype occurred many times. The chain carries TRBV5-1 and TRBJ2-3; D possibly corresponds to TRBD2 (6 bases). V was pared by 4 bases and J by 5 bases, with 17 bases between. Germline CDR1 reads SGHRS; CDR2 reads YFSETQ. The CDR3 covers 15 residues. CDR3 DNA: TGCGCCAGCAGCCTGGAGGGGCTAGTGGAAGATACGCAGTATTTT. Amino acids: CASSLEGLVEDTQYF.

This clonotype was seen more than once but under ten times. J is TRBJ2-4 and V is TRBV11-3; D is possibly TRBD2 (6 bases). Germline loops: CDR1 SGHNT, CDR2 YENEEA. The CDR3 is made up of 14 amino acids. V lost 6 bases and J 0 bases, leaving 9 bases between the germline ends. CDR3 nucleotide sequence: TGTGCCAGCAGTTCGGGACTAGCCAAAAACATTCAGTACTTC. Encoded protein: CASSSGLAKNIQYF. The whole variable domain, filled in from reference TRBV11-3 and TRBJ2-4, reads EAGVVQSPRYKIIEKKQPVAFWCNPISGHNTLYWYLQNLGQGPELLIRYENEEAVDDSQLPKDRFSAERLKGVDSTLKIQPAELGDSAVYLCASSSGLAKNIQYFGAGTRLSVL.

At least ten counts were recorded for this clonotype. J is TRBJ1-3 and V is TRBV2; D uncertain. With 2 bases removed from V and 0 bases from J, the gap between germline ends came to 5 bases. The CDR3 loop spans 14 amino acids. From germline, CDR1 is SNHLY and CDR2 FYNNEI. The CDR3 region is CASSELSSGNTIYF. The DNA of the CDR3 is TGTGCCAGCAGTGAACTGAGCTCTGGAAACACCATATATTTT.

The CDR3 bases are TGTGCCAGCAGTTTAATCAGGGGGGCTGAAGCTTTCTTT. Protein: CASSLIRGAEAFF. The rearrangement links TRBV27 to TRBJ1-1, with 7 bases fitting TRBD1. V lost 2 bases and J lost 6; bases outside the gene matches: 3. This CDR3 spans 13 amino acids. The germline V gene has CDR1 MNHEY and CDR2 SMNVEV (reference sequence).

This clonotype has ten or more counts. This rearrangement joins TRBV12-3 or TRBV12-4 to TRBJ2-7; TRBD2 matches at 8 bases. The CDR3 runs 13 residues. Unmatched junction bases numbered 3, after V lost 5 bases and J lost 3 bases. Here the CDR3 reads CASSVGLGYEQYF. The CDR3 nucleotides read TGTGCCAGCAGTGTGGGACTAGGCTACGAGCAGTACTTC.

This clonotype was observed at least ten times. This chain uses TRBV12-5 with TRBJ2-3; D gene unclear. The CDR3 extends over 14 amino acids. The V gene's germline CDR1 is LGHNT and CDR2 FRNRAP. The V and J ends lost 5 bases and 0 bases respectively, with 9 bases between them. The CDR3 sequence is CASGHGASTDTQYF. DNA of the CDR3: TGTGCTAGTGGTCACGGCGCTAGCACAGATACGCAGTATTTT.